Included here is one T cell receptor beta chain sequence, with context. CDR3 length: 14 amino acids. Germline lookup yields CDR1 LGHDT and CDR2 YNNKEL (reference sequence). V was trimmed by 7 bases and J by 3 bases, leaving 13 bases between them. The sample originates from a study of blood T cell repertoires in COVID-19. As for the study in general: Whether acute or convalescent, the COVID-19 samples came from the United States, Italy and Spain. Sources were T cells, B-cell-depleted T cells, or PBMCs; the material itself was cDNA or gDNA.

Seattle participants joined during active infection and were tracked over time. As handled by the study authors: Reference gene primer amplification gave estimated nucleated cell counts. Some clones are missing from TCRdb's copy, which holds only in-frame ones; the method was immunoSEQ multiplex PCR. V, J and clone size were drawn from that table, and D and trimming were deduced from the DNA. The table lists under 200,000 clones, about 85% of them singletons, with less than 7% in the top ten. V gene TRBV3-1 (or the pseudogene TRBV3-2) combines with J gene TRBJ2-1; TRBD1 is a possible D gene (6 bases). This TCR derives from a woman aged 35 to 49 with COVID-19, enrolled during active disease. Source material: peripheral blood. The CDR3 bases are TGTGCCAGCACCCCGACAGGAGGCTACAATGAGCAGTTCTTC. Its translation: CASTPTGGYNEQFF.